One T cell receptor (beta chain) is described in this entry. The V and J ends lost 0 bases and 6 bases respectively, with 13 bases between them. The CDR3 is made up of 15 amino acids. Germline CDR1 MNHEY, CDR2 SVGAGI. The sample is drawn from a study of T cell responses to AZD1222 COVID-19 vaccine. Sequencing was performed with immunoSEQ multiplex PCR; in TCRdb, only in-frame clones are kept and a portion is missing. Of 150,000 to 200,000 clones in the sample, 92% were seen once. The V gene is TRBV6-5, the J gene TRBJ2-3; D could derive from TRBD1 or TRBD2 (5 bases each). The source material was peripheral blood, sampled 28 days after the second AZD1222 dose. The TCR originated in an adult who received the AZD1222 COVID-19 vaccine. The CDR3 is CASSYSNRDLDTQYF. CDR3 bases: TGTGCCAGCAGTTACTCGAATAGGGACCTCGATACGCAGTATTTT.